This is a list of T cell receptor beta chains from one sample in a study of shared clonotypes between healthy human individuals. Profiled with immunoSEQ multiplex PCR; TCRdb holds only in-frame clones, not every one. The sample holds millions of clones; 85% to 95% are singletons and the top ten take 0.1% to 0.15%. Sequenced input: naive CD4+ T cells sorted from blood. These receptors were collected from a man between 18 and 35 years old in good health. Each CDR3 is given with its conserved first and last residue. Each record gives: clone size, D gene, J gene, V gene, CDR3 protein, CDR3 DNA. D genes are given only for firm matches. Part of the rows lack a size; the others show once, few, many or a class for expanded clones.

clone size: once; D gene: -; J gene: TRBJ1-2; V gene: TRBV7-9; CDR3 protein: CASSLRDISPPDYGYTF; CDR3 DNA: TGTGCCAGCAGCCTCCGGGACATAAGCCCCCCCGACTATGGCTACACCTTC
clone size: -; D gene: -; J gene: TRBJ2-7; V gene: TRBV21-1; CDR3 protein: CASSKEGQGKSYEQYF; CDR3 DNA: TGTGCCAGCAGCAAAGAGGGACAGGGTAAATCCTACGAGCAGTACTTC
clone size: once; D gene: TRBD1; J gene: TRBJ2-2; V gene: TRBV18; CDR3 protein: CASSPGWTGRGELFF; CDR3 DNA: TGTGCCAGCTCACCTGGTTGGACAGGGAGAGGGGAGCTGTTTTTT
clone size: -; D gene: TRBD2; J gene: TRBJ2-5; V gene: TRBV5-1; CDR3 protein: CASSTLGGGRPETQYF; CDR3 DNA: TGCGCCAGCAGCACCCTCGGGGGGGGTCGCCCAGAGACCCAGTACTTC
clone size: -; D gene: TRBD2; J gene: TRBJ2-5; V gene: TRBV29-1; CDR3 protein: CSVGAAAGGLETQYF; CDR3 DNA: TGCAGCGTTGGAGCGGCAGCGGGGGGGCTGGAGACCCAGTACTTC
clone size: -; D gene: -; J gene: TRBJ1-2; V gene: TRBV5-1; CDR3 protein: CASSPDSDYGYTF; CDR3 DNA: TGCGCCAGCAGCCCGGACAGCGACTATGGCTACACCTTC
clone size: -; D gene: TRBD2; J gene: TRBJ2-3; V gene: TRBV5-1; CDR3 protein: CASSFGGVSDTQYF; CDR3 DNA: TGCGCCAGCAGCTTCGGGGGGGTGTCGGATACGCAGTATTTT
clone size: -; D gene: -; J gene: TRBJ2-2; V gene: TRBV6-5; CDR3 protein: CASSYSNGAGELFF; CDR3 DNA: TGTGCCAGCAGTTACTCGAACGGCGCCGGGGAGCTGTTTTTT
clone size: -; D gene: TRBD1; J gene: TRBJ1-2; V gene: TRBV5-4; CDR3 protein: CASSLTGDKGGYTF; CDR3 DNA: TGTGCCAGCAGCTTGACAGGGGATAAGGGTGGCTACACCTTC
clone size: -; D gene: -; J gene: TRBJ1-5; V gene: TRBV2; CDR3 protein: CASSDSDLGRRNQPQHF; CDR3 DNA: TGTGCCAGCAGTGATTCTGACCTGGGGCGACGCAATCAGCCCCAGCATTTT
clone size: -; D gene: -; J gene: TRBJ2-4; V gene: TRBV5-5; CDR3 protein: CASSFGHSKNIQYF; CDR3 DNA: TGTGCCAGCAGCTTCGGGCATTCCAAAAACATTCAGTACTTC
clone size: -; D gene: -; J gene: TRBJ2-3; V gene: TRBV30; CDR3 protein: CAWSGGLSTDTQYF; CDR3 DNA: TGTGCCTGGAGTGGGGGGCTAAGCACAGATACGCAGTATTTT
clone size: few; D gene: TRBD1; J gene: TRBJ1-1; V gene: TRBV30; CDR3 protein: CAWMGQTNTEAFF; CDR3 DNA: TGTGCCTGGATGGGACAGACGAACACTGAAGCTTTCTTT
clone size: -; D gene: -; J gene: TRBJ2-2; V gene: TRBV10-3; CDR3 protein: CAISGQETATGELFF; CDR3 DNA: TGTGCCATCAGTGGGCAAGAGACTGCCACCGGGGAGCTGTTTTTT
clone size: -; D gene: -; J gene: TRBJ2-1; V gene: TRBV7-9; CDR3 protein: CASSLAGIHNEQFF; CDR3 DNA: TGTGCCAGCAGTCTTGCCGGGATCCACAATGAGCAGTTCTTC
clone size: -; D gene: -; J gene: TRBJ1-2; V gene: TRBV7-2; CDR3 protein: CASSLLGANYGYTF; CDR3 DNA: TGTGCCAGCAGCCTACTGGGGGCGAACTATGGCTACACCTTC
clone size: -; D gene: -; J gene: TRBJ2-1; V gene: TRBV18; CDR3 protein: CASSPPSVDEQFF; CDR3 DNA: TGTGCCAGCTCACCCCCTAGCGTCGATGAGCAGTTCTTC
clone size: -; D gene: -; J gene: TRBJ2-3; V gene: TRBV5-6; CDR3 protein: CASSAPTGPDTQYF; CDR3 DNA: TGTGCCAGCAGCGCCCCTACAGGGCCAGATACGCAGTATTTT
clone size: -; D gene: -; J gene: TRBJ1-1; V gene: TRBV6-6; CDR3 protein: CASRSPGEGANTEAFF; CDR3 DNA: TGTGCCAGCAGGTCGCCAGGAGAAGGCGCGAACACTGAAGCTTTCTTT
clone size: once; D gene: -; J gene: TRBJ1-2; V gene: TRBV10-3; CDR3 protein: CAISESGLEGYTF; CDR3 DNA: TGTGCCATCAGTGAGTCAGGGTTGGAAGGCTACACCTTC
clone size: -; D gene: TRBD1; J gene: TRBJ2-1; V gene: TRBV7-9; CDR3 protein: CASSLVGQGTNEQFF; CDR3 DNA: TGTGCCAGCAGCTTAGTGGGACAGGGTACGAATGAGCAGTTCTTC
clone size: -; D gene: -; J gene: TRBJ2-1; V gene: TRBV10-1; CDR3 protein: CASSNTLTNNEQFF; CDR3 DNA: TGCGCCAGCAGTAACACCCTAACCAACAATGAGCAGTTCTTC
clone size: -; D gene: -; J gene: TRBJ1-2; V gene: TRBV15; CDR3 protein: CATSRERGISYGYTF; CDR3 DNA: TGTGCCACCAGCAGAGAGCGAGGGATCTCCTATGGCTACACCTTC